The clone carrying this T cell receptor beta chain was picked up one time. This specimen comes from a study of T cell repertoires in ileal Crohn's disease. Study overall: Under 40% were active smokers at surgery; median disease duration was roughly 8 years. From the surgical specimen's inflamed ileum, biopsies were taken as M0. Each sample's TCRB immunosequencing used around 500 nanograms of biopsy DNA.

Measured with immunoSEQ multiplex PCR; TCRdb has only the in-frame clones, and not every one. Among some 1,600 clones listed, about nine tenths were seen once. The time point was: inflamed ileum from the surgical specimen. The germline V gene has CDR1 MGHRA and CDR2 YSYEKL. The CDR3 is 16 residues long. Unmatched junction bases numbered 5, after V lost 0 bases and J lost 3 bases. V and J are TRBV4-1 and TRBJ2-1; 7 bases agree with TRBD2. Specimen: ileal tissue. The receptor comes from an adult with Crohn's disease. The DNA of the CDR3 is TGCGCCAGCAGCCAAGAGACGGGGGGTTTCTACAATGAGCAGTTCTTC. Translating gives CASSQETGGFYNEQFF.